The 27 T cell receptor beta chains below come from one sample, sequenced in a study of T-cell reconstitution after alpha-beta-depleted transplantation in children. TCRbeta library preparation incorporated unique molecular identifiers. Via MiXCR, TCRdb re-called the PCR reads, giving one row per CDR3 protein. This sample has under 850,000 distinct CDR3 sequences, with roughly 14% found just once. The source was PBMCs, collected before TCRalphabeta/CD19-depleted stem cell transplant. These receptors all come from a girl aged 2 to 9 with congenital amegakaryocytic thrombocytopenia, due to receive a stem cell transplant.

This clonotype was found many times. The J gene is TRBJ2-2, the V gene TRBV12-3 or TRBV12-4; no clear D gene. V dropped 5 bases and J dropped 4 bases, with 17 bases sitting between them. The CDR3 is 16 amino acids. As DNA, the CDR3 is TGTGCCAGCAGTCATCTCGATGGGCCGAGCACCGGGGAGCTGTTTTTT. It specifies CASSHLDGPSTGELFF.

Only a few counts were recorded for this clonotype. The rearrangement uses TRBV7-9 and TRBJ2-1; TRBD2 matches 7 bases. The junction had 6 bases not matched to a gene; V was cut back by 3 bases and J by 4 bases. This CDR3 contains 15 residues. Germline V gives CDR1 SEHNR, CDR2 FQNEAQ (reference sequence). The CDR3 region is CASSLAGVGYNEQFF. CDR3 nucleotide sequence: TGTGCCAGCAGCTTGGCGGGAGTAGGTTACAATGAGCAGTTCTTC.

This clonotype has at least ten counts. This chain links TRBV20-1 with TRBJ2-3, with 9 positions matching TRBD1. Germline V gene lookup returns CDR1 DFQATT and CDR2 SNEGSKA (reference sequence). Trimming at V came to 6 bases and at J to 1 base, leaving 11 bases not matched to a gene. The CDR3 contains 16 residues. CDR3 nucleotides: TGCAGTGCCCCGCGAAGGGACAGGGTCGGCACAGATACGCAGTATTTT. This codes for CSAPRRDRVGTDTQYF.

The gene calls are TRBV5-1 and TRBJ2-1; D is possibly TRBD2 (5 bases). V was shortened by 0 bases and J by 7 bases, with 23 bases between the two germline ends. The V gene's germline CDR1 is SGHRS and CDR2 YFSETQ. The CDR3 length is 18 residues. In DNA, the CDR3 is TGCGCCAGCAGCTTGGAGGAGGATCAATTCAGCGGCAGGAATGAGCAGTTCTTC. This codes for CASSLEEDQFSGRNEQFF.

The sample holds many counts of this clonotype. This chain connects TRBV6-5 to TRBJ2-7; 7 positions match TRBD1. Germline CDR1 reads MNHEY; CDR2 reads SVGAGI. The CDR3 is made up of 16 amino acids. After removal of 2 bases from V and 3 bases from J, the junction contained 10 bases not matched to a gene. CDR3 sequence (DNA): TGTGCCAGCAGTTACGACGGGACAGCGCTAGACTACGAGCAGTACTTC. This translates into CASSYDGTALDYEQYF.

This clonotype showed up many times. The genes are TRBV29-1 and TRBJ1-2, with a weak D call TRBD1 (5 bases). This CDR3 spans 14 amino acids. Looked up from germline, CDR1 is SQVTM and CDR2 is ANQGSEA. With 3 bases removed from V and 1 base from J, the gap between germline ends came to 12 bases. The CDR3 nucleotides read TGCAGCGTTGAGAGCAGGGAAGATAACTATGGCTACACCTTC. It translates to CSVESREDNYGYTF.

This clonotype has a handful of counts. The chain uses TRBV27 and TRBJ2-5; TRBD2 aligns across 7 bases. V shed 5 bases and J 5 bases; nucleotides not matched to a gene: 5. The CDR3 runs 13 residues. Germline CDR1 is MNHEY and CDR2 is SMNVEV (reference sequence). The CDR3 region has the DNA TGTGCCAGCAGTAGACTAGCCTGGGAGACCCAGTACTTC. Translated, it gives CASSRLAWETQYF.

This clonotype was seen repeatedly, ten times or more. V usage is TRBV29-1 and J usage is TRBJ2-3; 7 bases match TRBD2. CDR1 is SQVTM, CDR2 ANQGSEA, per germline. The CDR3 is made up of 13 amino acids. V lost 6 bases to trimming and J lost 4 bases; unmatched junction nucleotides: 7. CDR3 sequence reads: CSVAGLFPDTQYF. The CDR3 bases are TGCAGCGTAGCGGGACTCTTCCCAGATACGCAGTATTTT.

Points on this clonotype: A read error may be the cause here, since a much bigger clone is one base away. The V and J genes are TRBV20-1 and TRBJ2-7, with no clear D. The CDR3 is made up of 13 amino acids. CDR1 and CDR2 (germline): DFQATT, SNEGSKA (reference sequence). The CDR3 region is CSARQQPDLVQHF. In nucleotides, the CDR3 is TGCAGTGCTAGACAACAGCCCGACTTGGTGCAGCACTTC.

This clonotype came up many times. The chain recombines TRBV10-3 with TRBJ2-1, with 12 bases identical to TRBD2. The V segment lost 0 bases and the J segment 7 bases; nucleotides outside the gene matches: 7. Germline V CDR1 and CDR2: ENHRY, SYGVKD. The CDR3 extends over 17 amino acids. The CDR3 region has the DNA TGTGCCATCAGTGAGTCGACAGGACTAGCGGGAAGAAATGAGCAGTTCTTC. Protein sequence: CAISESTGLAGRNEQFF.

The CDR3 bases are TGTGCCAGCAGCTTGGAGGCTGCGGCGGAGACCCAGTACTTC. Translation: CASSLEAAAETQYF. V and J are TRBV5-5 and TRBJ2-5, with D hard to call. Trimming cost V 0 bases and J 5 bases, with 11 bases left between them. The CDR3 length is 14 residues. Germline CDR1 reads SGHKS; CDR2 reads YYEKEE (reference sequence).

This clonotype was counted between two and nine times. The chain has TRBV7-3 and TRBJ2-1; 16 positions agree with TRBD2. Germline values: CDR1 SGHTA, CDR2 FQGTGA. CDR3 length: 19 amino acids. Trimming removed 4 bases from V and 8 bases from J; junction bases left unmatched: 14. The CDR3 region has the DNA TGTGCCAGCAGCTCCAACGGCTCCCCGGGACTAGCGGGAGGGCATGAGCAGTTCTTC. Protein product: CASSSNGSPGLAGGHEQFF.

Notes on this clonotype: The junction and the germline gene differ at one end; a read error may be behind it. The rearrangement links TRBV5-1 to TRBJ2-1; TRBD1 is a possible D gene (5 bases). Per germline, CDR1 SGHRS and CDR2 YFSETQ. The CDR3 covers 16 residues. The CDR3 DNA reads TGCGCCAGCAGCTTGGCCCCAGGGATCTCCTGCAATGAGCAGTTCTTC. This codes for CASSLAPGISCNEQFF.

Remarks on this clonotype: This likely comes from a read error, as the CDR3 has no conserved phenylalanine or tryptophan at its end. Because the CDR3's place on the DNA is in doubt, the DNA is left out and the CDR3 is given as listed by TCRdb. The chain is built from TRBV11-3 and TRBJ2-1; TRBD2, as called in the table, went unchecked against the DNA. The CDR3 sequence runs 13 residues, both termini included. CDR1 is SGHNT and CDR2 is YENEEA in the germline V gene. CDR3: CASSQKDLPMGVL.

This clonotype showed up many times. The chain carries TRBV25-1 and TRBJ2-1, with D hard to call. Trimming stripped 2 bases from V and 2 bases from J, with 7 bases between. The germline V gene encodes CDR1 MGHDK and CDR2 SYGVNS. The CDR3 length is 14 residues. CDR3 coding DNA: TGTGCCAGCAGTGAACCCGGGCCCTACAATGAGCAGTTCTTC. Translation: CASSEPGPYNEQFF.

At least ten counts were recorded for this clonotype. The rearrangement joins TRBV20-1 to TRBJ2-5; 8 bases align to TRBD2. V was pared by 5 bases and J by 5 bases, with 13 bases of the junction left unmatched. Germline CDR1 and CDR2: DFQATT and SNEGSKA (reference sequence). The CDR3 contains 15 residues. CDR3 sequence: CSAASTSEREETQYF. The DNA of the CDR3 is TGCAGTGCTGCATCGACTAGCGAGAGAGAGGAGACCCAGTACTTC.

This clonotype was picked up a small number of times. The chain employs TRBV7-9 and TRBJ2-5; 10 positions agree with TRBD2. V shed 3 bases and J 2 bases; nucleotides not matched to a gene: 6. The CDR3 consists of 16 residues. Germline CDR1 and CDR2: SEHNR and FQNEAQ (reference sequence). CDR3 nucleotide sequence: TGTGCCAGCAGCTTTCTTCCGGGACTAGCGCAAGAGACCCAGTACTTC. The encoded protein is CASSFLPGLAQETQYF.

This clonotype has ten or more counts. The gene calls are TRBV28 and TRBJ1-5; the D is unclear. Trimming removed 6 bases from V and 4 bases from J, with 16 bases in between. The germline gives CDR1 MDHEN, CDR2 SYDVKM. This CDR3 spans 15 amino acids. The CDR3 DNA reads as TGTGCCAGCAGCCTATGGGCCCAACGAAATCAGCCCCAGCATTTT. Its translation: CASSLWAQRNQPQHF. The whole variable domain, remainder taken from reference TRBV28 and TRBJ1-5, is DVKVTQSSRYLVKRTGEKVFLECVQDMDHENMFWYRQDPGLGLRLIYFSYDVKMKEKGDIPEGYSVSREKKERFSLILESASTNQTSMYLCASSLWAQRNQPQHFGDGTRLSIL.

This clonotype appeared a few times. V is TRBV15 and J is TRBJ2-7, with D hard to call. V dropped 8 bases and J dropped 0 bases, with 17 bases sitting between them. CDR1 and CDR2 from the germline V gene are LNHNV and YYDKDF (reference sequence). The CDR3 extends over 15 amino acids. The CDR3 DNA is TGTGCCACCGCCCGGCGCGGCCTTAACTCCTACGAGCAGTACTTC. Protein product: CATARRGLNSYEQYF.

For this clonotype: The junction differs from germline at one of its ends, possibly a read error. The rearrangement uses TRBV28 and TRBJ2-1, with 8 bases that match TRBD2. The CDR3 has 14 amino acids. Germline lookup yields CDR1 MDHEN and CDR2 SYDVKM. The CDR3 sequence: CASSYSGTGNEQFF. Here the CDR3 DNA reads TGTGCCAGCAGTTATAGCGGGACCGGGAATGAGCAGTTTTTC.

The chain joins TRBV20-1 to TRBJ2-1; D may be TRBD2 (5 bases). Trimming left V 1 base short and J 7 bases short, with 17 bases between. CDR3 length equals 15 residues. CDR1 DFQATT and CDR2 SNEGSKA come from the germline V gene (reference sequence). CDR3: CSARVEGASGNEQFF. Here the CDR3 DNA reads TGCAGTGCTAGAGTTGAGGGAGCCTCTGGGAATGAGCAGTTCTTC.

This clonotype was seen many times. An end of the junction does not agree with germline; a read error may underlie this. The chain combines TRBV2 with TRBJ2-7; the D gene is possibly TRBD2 (5 bases). The CDR3 is made up of 12 amino acids. CDR1 and CDR2 from the germline V gene are SNHLY and FYNNEI. The CDR3, as DNA: TGCGGGGTCCGGGCGAATTCATACGAGCAGTACTTC. Protein sequence: CGVRANSYEQYF.

Ten or more counts support this clonotype. The chain carries TRBV12-3 or TRBV12-4 and TRBJ1-4; D not resolved. This CDR3 is 12 amino acids long. Trimming cost V 6 bases and J 7 bases, with 9 bases left between them. The CDR3 loop is CASSPSGEKLFF. Written as DNA, the CDR3 is TGTGCCAGCAGCCCCAGCGGTGAAAAACTGTTTTTT.

Note on this clonotype: Mismatch with germline at one junction end may stem from a read error. The chain joins TRBV5-1 to TRBJ1-2; TRBD1 aligns across 8 bases. Per the germline V gene, CDR1 is SGHRS and CDR2 is YFSETQ. The CDR3 has 14 amino acids. The CDR3 nucleotides read TGCGCCAGCAGCCTGGGACAGGTCAACTATGGCGACACCTTC. Protein sequence: CASSLGQVNYGDTF.

Concerning this clonotype: A much larger clone is a single base away; this may be a read error. The chain recombines TRBV5-1 with TRBJ2-1; TRBD1 agrees at 7 bases. This CDR3 has 20 amino acids. Germline values: CDR1 SGHRS, CDR2 YFSETQ. V gave up 4 bases and J gave up 0 bases; unmatched junction bases: 19. In DNA form, the CDR3 reads TGCGCCAGCAGCCTTTACCAAAGATACAGGGGACCATGCTCCTACAATGAGCAGTTCTTC. Its protein product is CASSLYQRYRGPCSYNEQFF. The full variable domain, with the rest looked up from reference TRBV5-1 and TRBJ2-1, is KAGVTQTPRYLIKTRGQQVTLSCSPISGHRSVSWYQQTPGQGLQFLFEYFSETQRNKGNFPGRFSGRQFSNSRSEMNVSTLELGDSALYLCASSLYQRYRGPCSYNEQFFGPGTRLTVL.

In its sample, this clonotype was seen a few times. The chain employs TRBV7-6 and TRBJ1-3; D gene uncertain. The CDR3 consists of 15 residues. Germline assignment: CDR1 SGHVS and CDR2 FNYEAQ. V was trimmed by 2 bases and J by 6 bases, leaving 14 bases between them. The chain's CDR3 is CASSLSRGWENTIYF. The CDR3 coding sequence is TGTGCCAGCAGCTTATCACGGGGATGGGAAAACACCATATATTTT.

This clonotype was recorded many times. The V and J genes are TRBV20-1 and TRBJ2-7; 9 bases are a match to TRBD2. Germline V gene lookup returns CDR1 DFQATT and CDR2 SNEGSKA (reference sequence). The CDR3 runs 14 residues. The junction had 4 bases not matched to a gene; V was cut back by 1 base and J by 3 bases. The CDR3 coding sequence is TGCAGTGCTAGAGCTAGCGGGAACAACTACGAGCAGTACTTC. This sequence encodes CSARASGNNYEQYF.